Listed below are T cell receptor beta chains from one sample, sequenced in a study of blood T cell repertoires in COVID-19. TCRdb keeps only in-frame clones here, not all; method: immunoSEQ multiplex PCR. The sample holds tens of thousands of clones, around 89% seen once. Material for sequencing was peripheral blood. The receptors were gathered from a man aged 55 to 70 with acute or convalescent COVID-19. Both conserved end residues are part of each CDR3. Each record gives: J gene, D gene, V gene, clone size, CDR3 DNA, CDR3 protein. The D gene is left open where the match is weak. Rows give clone size only sometimes, using once, few, many, or a class for an expanded clone.

TRBJ2-2 TRBD2 TRBV2 . TGTGCCAGCAGAGAGCGGGAGTACACCGGGGAGCTGTTTTTT CASREREYTGELFF
TRBJ2-1 . TRBV19 . TGTGCCAGTAGTATCGATAGCTACAATGAGCAGTTCTTC CASSIDSYNEQFF
TRBJ2-7 TRBD2 TRBV6-2/TRBV6-3 . TGTGCCAGCAGTTACACTAGCGGGAGCGACGAGCAGTACTTC CASSYTSGSDEQYF
TRBJ2-3 TRBD2 TRBV5-1 . TGCGCCAGCAGCTTTACTAGCGCAGCAGATACGCAGTATTTT CASSFTSAADTQYF
TRBJ1-2 . TRBV7-9 . TGTGCCAGCAGCTTAGGAGCACCTAACTATGGCTACACCTTC CASSLGAPNYGYTF
TRBJ2-7 . TRBV10-2 . TGCGCCAGCAGGGTAGGGGAGGTCGAGCAGTACTTC CASRVGEVEQYF
TRBJ1-5 TRBD1 TRBV4-1 few TGCGCCAGCAGCCAAGGGGGACAGGGCTGGGGAAATCAGCCCCAGCATTTT CASSQGGQGWGNQPQHF
TRBJ1-1 . TRBV6-5 . TGTGCCAGCACCGAGGGATTGAACACTGAAGCTTTCTTT CASTEGLNTEAFF
TRBJ1-2 TRBD1 TRBV20-1 . TGCAGTGCTAGAGATGGACAGGGAGGATTC CSARDGQGGF
TRBJ1-4 TRBD1 TRBV28 . TGTGCCAGCAGAGGACAGGGGCGGGAGGAAAAACTGTTTTTT CASRGQGREEKLFF
TRBJ1-4 . TRBV28 . TGTGCCAGCAGCCCTCCGTCCAGACAGCCTCATAATGAAAAACTGTTTTTT CASSPPSRQPHNEKLFF
TRBJ2-3 . TRBV14 . TGTGCCAGCGGTGGGGCAGGGAAAGATACGCAGTATTTT CASGGAGKDTQYF
TRBJ2-1 TRBD2 TRBV7-3 . TGTGTCAGCAGCGCAAGACTAGCGGGTGCCTACAATGAGCAGTTCTTC CVSSARLAGAYNEQFF
TRBJ1-3 TRBD1 TRBV7-2 . TGTGCCAGCAGCCGGGACAGGACCTCTGGAAACACCATATATTTT CASSRDRTSGNTIYF
TRBJ1-4 . TRBV19 . TGTGCCAGTAGTATAGATCGAGTCTCGTCTGGAAAACTGTTTTTT CASSIDRVSSGKLFF
TRBJ2-3 TRBD2 TRBV5-1 . TGCGCCAGCAGCTCCTATAGCGGGAGGAGCACAGATACGCAGTATTTT CASSSYSGRSTDTQYF
TRBJ2-5 TRBD2 TRBV7-2 . TGTGCCAGCAGCTTGTATAGCGGGAGTAGCGAGACCCAGTACTTC CASSLYSGSSETQYF
TRBJ1-1 TRBD1 TRBV6-6 . TGTGCCAGCAGTGGGGGACAGTCCATGAACACTGAAGCTTTCTTT CASSGGQSMNTEAFF
TRBJ1-2 . TRBV30 . TGTGCCTGGAGTGTTCGGGGGGCCGGCGGCTACACCTTC CAWSVRGAGGYTF
TRBJ1-3 . TRBV3-1/TRBV3-2 once TGTGCCAGCAGCCAAGTACGGGACACCATATATTTT CASSQVRDTIYF
TRBJ2-1 TRBD2 TRBV4-3 . TGCGCCAGCAGCCCCACCCAGACGGGAGGGCCCAACAATGAGCAGTTCTTC CASSPTQTGGPNNEQFF
TRBJ1-1 . TRBV7-8 . TGTGCCAGCAGCTTAAGGGAGGGTCTCACTGAAGCTTTCTTT CASSLREGLTEAFF
TRBJ1-1 TRBD1 TRBV18 . TGTGCCAGCTCACCTGGACAGGGCGTAGCTTTCTTT CASSPGQGVAFF
TRBJ2-2 TRBD2 TRBV27 . TGTGCCAGCAGCCTAGCGGGAGAGGTCGGGGAGCTGTTTTTT CASSLAGEVGELFF
TRBJ1-2 . TRBV6-6 . TGTGCCAGCAACCCCAACAGGGACTATGGCTACACCTTC CASNPNRDYGYTF
TRBJ1-2 . TRBV3-1/TRBV3-2 . TGTGCCAGCAGCAGCGAGGAAGGCTACACCTTC CASSSEEGYTF
TRBJ1-1 . TRBV3-1/TRBV3-2 . TGTGCCAGCAGCCAAGATTTAGGGACAGAAGCTTTCTTT CASSQDLGTEAFF
TRBJ2-5 . TRBV12-5 . TGTGCTAGTGGTTTGTCGCGGGAGACCCAGTACTTC CASGLSRETQYF
TRBJ2-7 . TRBV29-1 . TGCAGCGGGAGGGTGGAGGGTCCGGAGCAGTACTTC CSGRVEGPEQYF
TRBJ2-7 TRBD1 TRBV19 . TGTGCCAGTCGGAATTCAGACAGGGGTTGGGAGCAGTACTTC CASRNSDRGWEQYF
TRBJ2-1 TRBD1 TRBV24-1 . TGTGCCACCAGTGATCAAAGGACAGGGGGCAATGAGCAGTTCTTC CATSDQRTGGNEQFF
TRBJ2-7 TRBD2 TRBV5-1 . TGCGCCACCAACGAAGGCGGGAGAGCCTACGAGCAGTACTTC CATNEGGRAYEQYF
TRBJ2-5 TRBD2 TRBV13 few TGTGCCAGCAGCATCGGGACTAGCGGGGGGGAGACCCAGTACTTC CASSIGTSGGETQYF
TRBJ1-2 . TRBV30 . TGTGCCTGGAGTGCAGGGGACGGCTACACCTTC CAWSAGDGYTF
TRBJ2-1 TRBD2 TRBV6-2/TRBV6-3 . TGTGCCAGCAGTTACTCAGCGGGACCCTACAATGAGCAGTTCTTC CASSYSAGPYNEQFF
TRBJ2-2 . TRBV5-1 . TGCGCCAGCAACGCAGGGGAATACACCGGGGAGCTGTTTTTT CASNAGEYTGELFF
TRBJ2-3 TRBD1 TRBV7-3 . TGTGCCAGCAGCACCGACAGGGGGAAAACAGATACGCAGTATTTT CASSTDRGKTDTQYF
TRBJ1-1 . TRBV19 . TGTGCCAGTAATACCGGGGGGGTCCTGAACACTGAAGCTTTCTTT CASNTGGVLNTEAFF
TRBJ2-3 . TRBV7-2 . TGTGCCAGCGCTATGTTGGTACGCACAGATACGCAGTATTTT CASAMLVRTDTQYF
TRBJ2-7 TRBD1 TRBV10-1 . TGCGCCAGCACTCCCGACAGGGGGCGCCGGCACGAGCAGTACTTC CASTPDRGRRHEQYF
TRBJ2-1 TRBD2 TRBV28 . TGTGCCAGCAGAGCCATAGCGGGTGGGTCCTACAATGAGCAGTTCTTC CASRAIAGGSYNEQFF
TRBJ2-1 TRBD2 TRBV7-8 . TGTGCCAGCAGCTTACGCGAGGGGAGCGGGGTTATCTACAATGAGCAGTTCTTC CASSLREGSGVIYNEQFF
TRBJ2-5 TRBD2 TRBV7-2 . TGTGCCAGCAGCTTAGCGGCCGGGAGGGGTGAAGAGACCCAGTACTTC CASSLAAGRGEETQYF
TRBJ1-2 . TRBV30 . TGTGCCTGGAGTGTACGCGTTGAGGGCTACACCTTC CAWSVRVEGYTF
TRBJ2-7 TRBD1 TRBV19 . TGTGCCAGTAGTACCGGACAGGGAGTAGGCCACGAGCAGTACTTC CASSTGQGVGHEQYF
TRBJ1-6 TRBD1 TRBV6-5 . TGTGCCAGCAGTTACCATGTGGACAGGGCAAATTCACCCCTCCACTTT CASSYHVDRANSPLHF
TRBJ2-7 . TRBV10-3 . TGTGCCATCAGTGACAGGGCCGACTACGAGCAGTACTTC CAISDRADYEQYF
TRBJ1-4 TRBD1 TRBV28 . TGTGCCAGCAGGGACAGGGTGGAAAAACTGTTTTTT CASRDRVEKLFF